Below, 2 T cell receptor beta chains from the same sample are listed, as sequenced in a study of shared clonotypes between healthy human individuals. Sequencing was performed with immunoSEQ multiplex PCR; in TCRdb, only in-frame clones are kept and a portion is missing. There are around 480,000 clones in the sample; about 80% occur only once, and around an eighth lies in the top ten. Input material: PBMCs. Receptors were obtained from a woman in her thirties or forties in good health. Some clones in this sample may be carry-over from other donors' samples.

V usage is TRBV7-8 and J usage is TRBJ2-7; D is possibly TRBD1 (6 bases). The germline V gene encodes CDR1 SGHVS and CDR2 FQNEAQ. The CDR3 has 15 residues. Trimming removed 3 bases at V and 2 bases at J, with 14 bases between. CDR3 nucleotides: TGTGCCAGCAGCTTGAGTCAGGGGCTTCCCTACGAGCAGTACTTC. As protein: CASSLSQGLPYEQYF.

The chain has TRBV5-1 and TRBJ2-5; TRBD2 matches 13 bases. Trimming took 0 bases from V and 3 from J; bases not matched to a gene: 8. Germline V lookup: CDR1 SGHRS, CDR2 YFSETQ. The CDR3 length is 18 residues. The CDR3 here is CASSLATSGRAWEETQYF. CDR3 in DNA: TGCGCCAGCAGCTTGGCCACTAGCGGGAGGGCCTGGGAAGAGACCCAGTACTTC.